One sample yielded the 2 T cell receptor beta chains listed below, sequenced in a study of cytomegalovirus exposure and HLA in healthy donors. Profiled with immunoSEQ multiplex PCR; TCRdb holds only in-frame clones, not every one. The data hold about 160,000 clones, with 90% to 97% observed a single time. The sample taken for sequencing was PBMCs. The origin of the receptors is a woman aged 18-29 years in good health and CMV-seronegative.

The chain employs TRBV6-1 and TRBJ1-2, with D hard to call. V lost 5 bases to trimming and J lost 3 bases, with 7 bases between them. The CDR3 covers 12 residues. Germline-derived CDR1 and CDR2 are MNHNS and SASEGT. The CDR3: CASSREYYGYTF. In nucleotides, the CDR3 is TGTGCCAGCAGTCGGGAGTACTATGGCTACACCTTC.

The chain has TRBV11-2 and TRBJ2-5; TRBD2 might be the D (6 bases). Trimming removed 5 bases from V and 7 bases from J, with 14 bases in between. This CDR3 has 13 amino acids. Germline values: CDR1 SGHAT, CDR2 FQNNGV. The CDR3 DNA reads as TGTGCCAGCAGCAAAGCGGTCGGGGGGACCCAGTACTTC. Translating gives CASSKAVGGTQYF.